This T cell receptor (beta chain) was profiled in a study of OX40 agonist ivuxolimab in advanced cancers. Clones were sequenced by immunoSEQ multiplex PCR, and TCRdb holds only the in-frame ones, with some missing. The top ten hold around 9.3% of the sample, which has about 45,000 clones, about 80% seen once. CDR3 size: 16 residues. CDR1 and CDR2 from the germline V gene are SGHRS and YFSETQ. Trimming took off 0 bases at V and 3 bases at J, with 13 bases between the two ends. The chain is built from TRBV5-1 and TRBJ2-1, with D possibly TRBD2 on 5 matching bases. Sample: CD4+ or CD8+ T cells sorted from blood, taken in a trial of the OX40 agonist ivuxolimab. This sequence was found in an adult with an advanced solid tumor such as melanoma, head and neck, liver or kidney cancer. CDR3 in amino acids: CASSLAFSDNYNEQFF. CDR3 DNA: TGCGCCAGCAGCTTGGCGTTTAGCGACAACTACAATGAGCAGTTCTTC.